The clone carrying this T cell receptor (beta chain) was seen ten or more times. Its antigen remains unidentified. This sample is drawn from a study of blood T cells in healthy people across ages. Turning to the study itself: About one barcoded TCR beta cDNA was captured per two T cells. Study outcomes and limitations: CMV status of donors was not determined, possibly confounding expanded clonotype changes. Higher diversity and more naive CD4+ cells were features of long-lived donors, compared to aged donors.

Healthy Russian Caucasian donors spanned ages about 6 to 100 years. Primed by a sample-barcoded 5' primer and a J-beta primer mix, a second PCR proceeded for roughly 6 to 12 cycles. TCRdb re-called the 5' RACE reads with MiXCR, one entry per CDR3 protein. The sample shows 1.5 million to 2 million distinct CDR3 sequences, about two fifths of them seen only once. V lost 3 bases and J 0 bases, leaving 9 bases between the germline ends. The CDR3 length is 14 residues. Germline values: CDR1 MGHRA, CDR2 YSYEKL. The clonotype comes from a human donor in good health. The chain combines TRBV4-1 with TRBJ2-7; maybe TRBD1 (6 bases). Sequencing input: blood. The DNA of the CDR3 is TGCGCCAGCAGCCACCGGGACACCTCCTACGAGCAGTACTTC. It is translated as CASSHRDTSYEQYF.